The 14 T cell receptor beta chains presented below share a single source sample, sequenced in a study of CD8+ T cells in alopecia areata. cDNA serving as the sequencing template came from extracted, reverse transcribed RNA. TCRdb keeps only in-frame clones here, not all; method: immunoSEQ multiplex PCR. Of a few hundred thousand clones in the sample, 56% were seen once. Sample: CD8+ T cells sorted from blood. The receptor set was obtained from a human donor in good health.

This clone was counted a few times. This chain links TRBV19 with TRBJ1-1; no clear D. The CDR3 is 13 amino acids. The V end lost 10 bases, the J end lost 2 bases, and 14 bases lay between the germline ends. Germline assignment: CDR1 LNHDA and CDR2 SQIVND (reference sequence). The CDR3 sequence: CATWEPPNTEAFF. CDR3 sequence (DNA): TGTGCCACTTGGGAACCACCTAACACTGAAGCTTTCTTT. Drawing the rest from reference TRBV19 and TRBJ1-1, the complete variable domain is DGGITQSPKYLFRKEGQNVTLSCEQNLNHDAMYWYRQDPGQGLRLIYYSQIVNDFQKGDIAEGYSVSREKKESFPLTVTSAQKNPTAFYLCATWEPPNTEAFFGQGTRLTVV.

This chain joins TRBV13 and TRBJ1-1; perhaps TRBD1 as D (6 bases). Germline V gives CDR1 PRHDT, CDR2 FYEKMQ (reference sequence). Trimming stripped 7 bases from V and 9 bases from J, with 18 bases between. CDR3 length: 13 amino acids. The CDR3 DNA sequence: TGTGCCAGCACCGTACCCTCGACAGGTAAAGCTTTCTTT. This gives the protein CASTVPSTGKAFF.

V is TRBV7-9 and J is TRBJ2-3; tentative D call: TRBD2 (6 bases). The V and J ends lost 2 bases and 10 bases respectively, with 16 bases between them. CDR3 size: 14 residues. Germline lookup yields CDR1 SEHNR and CDR2 FQNEAQ (reference sequence). CDR3 bases: TGTGCCAGCAGCTTACTCCCCGGGGGTCGGGCGCAGTATTTT. Protein: CASSLLPGGRAQYF. The variable domain in full, completed from reference TRBV7-9 and TRBJ2-3, reads DTGVSQNPRHKITKRGQNVTFRCDPISEHNRLYWYRQTLGQGPEFLTYFQNEAQLEKSRLLSDRFSAERPKGSFSTLEIQRTEQGDSAMYLCASSLLPGGRAQYFGPGTRLTVL.

The chain carries TRBV29-1 and TRBJ1-2; D remains unclear. In germline, CDR1 is SQVTM, CDR2 ANQGSEA. The V end lost 3 bases, the J end lost 2 bases, and 10 bases lay between the germline ends. The CDR3 contains 13 residues. The chain's CDR3 is CSVDERENYGYTF. The CDR3 region has the DNA TGCAGCGTTGATGAGAGGGAAAACTATGGCTACACCTTC.

The rearrangement joins TRBV7-6 to TRBJ1-1, with 7 bases lining up with TRBD1. Germline-derived CDR1 and CDR2 are SGHVS and FNYEAQ. The V and J ends lost 1 base and 0 bases, in that order; junction bases with no gene match: 2. There are 15 residues in the CDR3. In DNA form, the CDR3 reads TGTGCCAGCAGCTTAGGACAGGGCATGAACACTGAAGCTTTCTTT. It specifies CASSLGQGMNTEAFF.

V and J are TRBV2 and TRBJ2-7, with 8 bases lining up with TRBD2. The CDR3 consists of 16 residues. Germline values: CDR1 SNHLY, CDR2 FYNNEI. The V segment lost 4 bases and the J segment 2 bases; nucleotides outside the gene matches: 10. The CDR3 coding sequence is TGTGCCAGCAGTGGCGAAGTAGCGGGGATAACCTACGAGCAGTACTTC. Amino acids: CASSGEVAGITYEQYF. Together with reference TRBV2 and TRBJ2-7, the CDR3 gives the full variable domain: EPEVTQTPSHQVTQMGQEVILRCVPISNHLYFYWYRQILGQKVEFLVSFYNNEISEKSEIFDDQFSVERPDGSNFTLKIRSTKLEDSAMYFCASSGEVAGITYEQYFGPGTRLTVT.

The chain uses TRBV4-2 and TRBJ1-5; no definite D call. V lost 4 bases and J lost 3, with 10 bases in between. Per the germline V gene, CDR1 is LGHNA and CDR2 is YNFKEQ. The CDR3 runs to 14 residues. The CDR3 region has the DNA TGTGCCAGCAGCCCCACAGCGTTCAATCAGCCCCAGCATTTT. Translation gives CASSPTAFNQPQHF.

The chain recombines TRBV2 with TRBJ2-1; D call uncertain. The CDR3 runs 14 residues. The V end lost 5 bases, the J end lost 5 bases, and 13 bases lay between the germline ends. Germline V gives CDR1 SNHLY, CDR2 FYNNEI. CDR3 nucleotide sequence: TGTGCCAGCAGTAAAAGGATGGGTGACAATGAGCAGTTCTTC. This sequence encodes CASSKRMGDNEQFF.

This sequence joins TRBV30 and TRBJ1-2, with D perhaps TRBD1 (5 bases). The CDR3 runs to 12 residues. The germline V gene encodes CDR1 GTSNPN and CDR2 SVGIG (reference sequence). V was clipped by 5 bases and J by 3 bases, with 10 bases between them. CDR3 sequence: CAWYPGYYGYTF. The CDR3 DNA follows: TGTGCCTGGTACCCAGGGTACTATGGCTACACCTTC.

The V call is TRBV15, the J call TRBJ1-1, with D unclear. V was clipped by 1 base and J by 1 base, with 4 bases between them. The germline V gene has CDR1 LNHNV and CDR2 YYDKDF (reference sequence). The CDR3 spans 13 residues. The CDR3 DNA reads TGTGCCACCAGCAGAGCCCGGAACACTGAAGCTTTCTTT. Protein sequence: CATSRARNTEAFF.

This clone was found once. This sequence joins TRBV11-1 and TRBJ2-3; D gene ambiguous. The germline CDR1 and CDR2 sequences are SGHAT and FQDESV (reference sequence). The CDR3 sequence is 11 residues long. With 4 bases removed from V and 2 bases from J, the gap between germline ends came to 1 base. The CDR3, as DNA: TGTGCCAGCAGCTACACAGATACGCAGTATTTT. It codes for CASSYTDTQYF.

This clone was detected only a few times. The gene calls are TRBV29-1 and TRBJ1-1; no clear D gene. Trimming pared 4 bases from V and 1 base from J, leaving 7 bases between. The length of the CDR3 is 12 residues. CDR1 and CDR2 from the germline V gene are SQVTM and ANQGSEA. The CDR3 reads CSVVAANTEAFF. The CDR3 DNA reads TGCAGCGTTGTGGCGGCGAACACTGAAGCTTTCTTT. Full variable domain (outside the CDR3, taken from reference TRBV29-1 and TRBJ1-1): SAVISQKPSRDICQRGTSLTIQCQVDSQVTMMFWYRQQPGQSLTLIATANQGSEATYESGFVIDKFPISRPNLTFSTLTVSNMSPEDSSIYLCSVVAANTEAFFGQGTRLTVV.

The chain employs TRBV4-1 and TRBJ2-5; D is unresolved. Germline-derived CDR1 and CDR2 are MGHRA and YSYEKL. Trimming left V 8 bases short and J 3 bases short, with 16 bases between. The CDR3 is 14 amino acids. CDR3: CASRNEEAEETQYF. The CDR3 coding sequence is TGCGCCAGCCGAAACGAGGAAGCAGAAGAGACCCAGTACTTC.

In DNA, the CDR3 is TGCAGCGTTGAGGGGCCAGGTTGGCCGGGGAACACTGAAGCTTTCTTT. The encoded protein is CSVEGPGWPGNTEAFF. The V gene is TRBV29-1, the J gene TRBJ1-1, with D possibly being TRBD1 (5 bases). Trimming took off 3 bases at V and 1 base at J, with 18 bases between the two ends. Looked up from germline, CDR1 is SQVTM and CDR2 is ANQGSEA. The CDR3 has 16 amino acids.